This TCR beta chain was sequenced in a study of cytomegalovirus exposure and HLA in healthy donors. PCR amplification relied on 60 Vbeta primers (plus 13 Jbeta primers). Libraries were prepared by immunoSEQ multiplex PCR; TCRdb keeps only in-frame clonotypes and omits some of them. The repertoire consists of 150,000 to 200,000 clones, with roughly 85% occurring once and the leading ten covering approximately 9.4%. The V end lost 0 bases, the J end lost 1 base, and 9 bases lay between the germline ends. This CDR3 comprises 15 residues. In germline, CDR1 is MNHNS, CDR2 SASEGT. The material sequenced was PBMCs. This TCR was sampled from a man aged 18 to 29 in good health and CMV-seropositive. The chain combines TRBV6-1 with TRBJ1-2; possible D gene TRBD1, 5 bases. CDR3 loop: CASSEARGVNYGYTF. CDR3 coding DNA: TGTGCCAGCAGTGAAGCGCGGGGGGTTAACTATGGCTACACCTTC.